This TCR beta chain was recorded in a study of STAT5B mutations in CD4+ large granular lymphocyte leukemia. Produced via immunoSEQ multiplex PCR; TCRdb's table is partial and in-frame only. The table records 30,000 or so clones, approximately 79% of them present only once. The V gene lost 3 bases and the J gene lost 0 bases, with 12 bases spanning the gap. Germline CDR1 reads SGHRS; CDR2 reads YFSETQ. The length of the CDR3 is 15 residues. A remark on this clone: Its antigen is unidentified.

The study's findings and limits: The CD4+ versus CD8+ T-LGLL clonality difference may reflect limited sample size.

The chain employs TRBV5-1 and TRBJ1-1, with D tentatively TRBD1 (5 bases). The source material was CD4+ T cells from blood buffy coats. The TCR was taken from a human donor in good health. The CDR3 loop reads CASSSVTGLNTEAFF. The CDR3 DNA is TGCGCCAGCAGCTCCGTCACAGGACTGAACACTGAAGCTTTCTTT. Full variable domain (missing parts from reference TRBV5-1 and TRBJ1-1): KAGVTQTPRYLIKTRGQQVTLSCSPISGHRSVSWYQQTPGQGLQFLFEYFSETQRNKGNFPGRFSGRQFSNSRSEMNVSTLELGDSALYLCASSSVTGLNTEAFFGQGTRLTVV.